The 30 T cell receptor beta chains below were found in one sample sequenced in a study of human CD8 memory T cell subsets. A UMI-labeled 5' RACE approach was the method that produced the TCR beta libraries. From the 5' RACE reads, TCRdb lists one entry per CDR3 protein and no DNA. The sample table includes roughly 8,900 distinct CDR3 sequences. Progenitor exhausted-like CD8+ memory cells (TPEX) were CCR7+ PD-1+ TIGIT+. The sample taken for sequencing was CD8+ T cells from PBMCs. The source is a human donor in good health.

The chain uses TRBV6-4 and TRBJ2-1. The CDR3 loop spans 13 amino acids. Germline CDR1 is MRHNA and CDR2 is SNTAGT. The CDR3 protein is CASSEGLSNEQFF.

The chain employs TRBV5-1 and TRBJ2-7; no DNA is available, so the TRBD2 call from TCRdb remains unchecked. This CDR3 has 16 amino acids. Per the germline V gene, CDR1 is SGHRS and CDR2 is YFSETQ. This chain's CDR3 is CASSPHGTSGVYEQYF.

Measured by frequency, this clonotype is medium-sized. The rearrangement uses TRBV13 and TRBJ1-1. CDR3 size: 14 residues. Germline V gene sequence: CDR1 PRHDT, CDR2 FYEKMQ (reference sequence). The CDR3: CASSPNDRSTEAFF. Based on the CDR3 plus reference TRBV13 and TRBJ1-1, the full variable domain is AAGVIQSPRHLIKEKRETATLKCYPIPRHDTVYWYQQGPGQDPQFLISFYEKMQSDKGSIPDRFSAQQFSDYHSELNMSSLELGDSALYFCASSPNDRSTEAFFGQGTRLTVV.

This chain connects TRBV6-6 to TRBJ1-5; the D call of TRBD1 rests on TCRdb alone, since no DNA is present to check it. The CDR3 runs 19 residues. Germline-derived CDR1 and CDR2 are MNHNY and SVGAGI (reference sequence). The chain's CDR3 is CASSYSDRDSPYSNQPQHF.

The V and J genes are TRBV4-2 and TRBJ1-1; TCRdb's D gene call, TRBD1, goes unchecked for lack of DNA. The CDR3 totals 14 residues. In germline, CDR1 is LGHNA, CDR2 YNFKEQ. The CDR3 sequence is CASSALGESTEAFF.

The genes are TRBV4-3 and TRBJ1-3. Germline-derived CDR1 and CDR2 are LGHNA and YSLEER. There are 15 residues in the CDR3. The CDR3 spells CASSQDRPSGNTIYF.

CDR3 amino acids: CASSSEGGLVTEAFF. The V call is TRBV7-9, the J call TRBJ1-1. CDR1 SEHNR and CDR2 FQNEAQ come from the germline V gene (reference sequence). The CDR3 has 15 residues.

CDR3: CASSKGGTGVNQPQHF. V usage is TRBV21-1 and J usage is TRBJ1-5; TCRdb designates TRBD1, a call that cannot be tested without DNA. TRBV21-1 counts as a pseudogene. CDR3 length: 16 amino acids.

The rearrangement uses TRBV7-6 and TRBJ2-2; the D gene TCRdb calls, TRBD2, cannot be checked with no DNA. This CDR3 has 16 amino acids. Germline CDR1 is SGHVS and CDR2 is FNYEAQ. CDR3 loop: CASSFLAGAGTGELFF.

The chain is built from TRBV7-3 and TRBJ2-3; the D gene TCRdb calls, TRBD1, cannot be checked with no DNA. This CDR3 comprises 13 residues. Germline CDR1 reads SGHTA; CDR2 reads FQGTGA. The CDR3 loop is CASSFGAPDTQYF. Using reference TRBV7-3 and TRBJ2-3 for the parts outside the CDR3, the full variable domain is GAGVSQTPSNKVTEKGKYVELRCDPISGHTALYWYRQSLGQGPEFLIYFQGTGAADDSGLPNDRFFAVRPEGSVSTLKIQRTERGDSAVYLCASSFGAPDTQYFGPGTRLTVL.

The genes are TRBV5-1 and TRBJ2-3; TCRdb lists TRBD1, though no DNA is available to test this call. The CDR3 totals 14 residues. CDR1 is SGHRS, CDR2 YFSETQ, per germline. The CDR3 here is CASSLDREVDTQYF.

This clonotype counts as medium-sized (0.01 to 0.1%) by frequency. The chain couples TRBV18 to TRBJ2-7. Germline CDR1 and CDR2: KGHSH and LQKENI. The CDR3 is 16 residues long. The CDR3: CASSPLGGRNLGEQYF.

This sequence joins TRBV20-1 and TRBJ2-3; without DNA, the TCRdb call of TRBD1 cannot be checked. The CDR3 has 14 amino acids. Germline loops: CDR1 DFQATT, CDR2 SNEGSKA (reference sequence). CDR3 protein: CSARQGHSTDTQYF.

The chain employs TRBV7-9 and TRBJ2-5; TCRdb calls TRBD2, which cannot be checked without DNA. CDR3 length: 13 residues. Germline V gene sequence: CDR1 SEHNR, CDR2 FQNEAQ (reference sequence). This chain's CDR3 is CAAHSGSRETQYF. Complete variable domain (other parts from reference TRBV7-9 and TRBJ2-5): DTGVSQNPRHKITKRGQNVTFRCDPISEHNRLYWYRQTLGQGPEFLTYFQNEAQLEKSRLLSDRFSAERPKGSFSTLEIQRTEQGDSAMYLCAAHSGSRETQYFGPGTRLLVL.

Considering frequency, this clonotype is medium-sized (0.01 to 0.1%). The rearrangement joins TRBV20-1 to TRBJ2-7; TCRdb's D call, TRBD1, is unchecked because there is no DNA. The CDR3 is 13 residues long. The germline gives CDR1 DFQATT, CDR2 SNEGSKA (reference sequence). CDR3 sequence reads: CSAKARNSYEQYF.

This clonotype is medium-sized by frequency. V gene TRBV20-1 combines with J gene TRBJ2-3; TCRdb lists TRBD2, though no DNA is available to test this call. Germline lookup yields CDR1 DFQATT and CDR2 SNEGSKA (reference sequence). The CDR3 runs to 18 residues. CDR3 sequence reads: CSAFDLDSSGSFTDTQYF.

The J gene is TRBJ2-1, the V gene TRBV3-1; TCRdb indicates TRBD1, and absent DNA this call remains unverified. The CDR3 has 17 residues. Germline V gene data show CDR1 as LGHDT and CDR2 as YNNKEL (reference sequence). CDR3 loop: CASSQDIIGISYNEQFF.

The gene calls are TRBV27 and TRBJ2-1; there is no DNA to check the TCRdb D call of TRBD2. The CDR3 has 16 residues. Per the germline V gene, CDR1 is MNHEY and CDR2 is SMNVEV (reference sequence). CDR3 amino acids: CASGQPGLDWINEQFF.

The V and J genes are TRBV5-6 and TRBJ2-7; the D call from TCRdb, TRBD1, cannot be confirmed without DNA. The CDR3 is 13 residues long. The V gene's germline CDR1 is SGHDT and CDR2 YYEEEE. The CDR3 region is CASSPQGAYEQYF.

This clonotype is medium-sized (0.01 to 0.1%) by frequency. J is TRBJ1-4 and V is TRBV29-1. This CDR3 region has 12 residues. CDR1 and CDR2 from the germline V gene are SQVTM and ANQGSEA. The CDR3 here is CSVFGINEKLFF.

This chain links TRBV28 with TRBJ2-3; TCRdb proposes TRBD2, but this gene call is untestable without DNA. The CDR3 runs 17 residues. Germline CDR1 and CDR2: MDHEN and SYDVKM. The CDR3 spells CASSLRAAGGLTDTQYF.

The V and J genes are TRBV9 and TRBJ2-1; TCRdb indicates TRBD1, and absent DNA this call remains unverified. The CDR3 has 16 amino acids. Germline V gene data show CDR1 as SGDLS and CDR2 as YYNGEE. CDR3 in amino acids: CASSIRQGSGFDEQFF.

This chain joins TRBV18 and TRBJ2-7; TCRdb reports TRBD1, a call that lacks DNA to check it against. The CDR3 is 16 amino acids. Germline V gene lookup returns CDR1 KGHSH and CDR2 LQKENI. CDR3: CASSPYDGTGAYEQYF.

This chain links TRBV12-3 or TRBV12-4 with TRBJ2-3. The CDR3 sequence is 12 residues long. CDR3: CASSLGGDTQYF.

This chain links TRBV6-2 or TRBV6-3 with TRBJ1-4. Germline loops: CDR1 MNHEY, CDR2 SVGEGT. This CDR3 spans 16 amino acids. CDR3: CASESFDGSTNEKLFF.

This chain uses TRBV6-2 or TRBV6-3 with TRBJ1-5. Germline V gene sequence: CDR1 MNHEY, CDR2 SVGEGT. This CDR3 spans 13 amino acids. CDR3 protein: CASSYGVNQPQHF.

The rearrangement joins TRBV9 to TRBJ1-1; lacking DNA, the TRBD1 call made by TCRdb goes unchecked. Germline CDR1 is SGDLS and CDR2 is YYNGEE. The CDR3 runs to 14 residues. CDR3 sequence reads: CASSEGGTNTEAFF. Full variable domain (rest looked up from reference TRBV9 and TRBJ1-1): DSGVTQTPKHLITATGQRVTLRCSPRSGDLSVYWYQQSLDQGLQFLIQYYNGEERAKGNILERFSAQQFPDLHSELNLSSLELGDSALYFCASSEGGTNTEAFFGQGTRLTVV.

This sequence joins TRBV5-5 and TRBJ1-4; TCRdb designates TRBD1, a call that cannot be tested without DNA. This CDR3 contains 14 residues. CDR1 SGHKS and CDR2 YYEKEE come from the germline V gene (reference sequence). CDR3 amino acids: CASSPGQGFEKLFF.

V gene TRBV4-2 combines with J gene TRBJ2-1. The CDR3 is made up of 15 amino acids. Germline V gene lookup returns CDR1 LGHNA and CDR2 YNFKEQ. CDR3 residues: CASSQDRSIYNEQFF.

V is TRBV19 and J is TRBJ2-1; TCRdb's assignment of TRBD2 cannot be checked, as there is no DNA. The length of the CDR3 is 13 residues. Germline V gene sequence: CDR1 LNHDA, CDR2 SQIVND (reference sequence). CDR3 in amino acids: CASNSPTDNEQFF. Drawing the rest from reference TRBV19 and TRBJ2-1, the complete variable domain is DGGITQSPKYLFRKEGQNVTLSCEQNLNHDAMYWYRQDPGQGLRLIYYSQIVNDFQKGDIAEGYSVSREKKESFPLTVTSAQKNPTAFYLCASNSPTDNEQFFGPGTRLTVL.